This T cell receptor (beta chain) was documented in a study of T cell clonality in common variable immunodeficiency. Findings and limits, study-wide: Common variable immunodeficiency TCR beta sequences reportedly had fewer deletions and N-nucleotide insertions.

Profiling relied on immunoSEQ multiplex PCR, and the TCRdb table lists in-frame clones only, not all of them. Observed in the sample are tens of thousands of clones, none of them singletons. This clone was seen ten or more times. Its antigen is as yet unknown. The read comes to an end 3 residues before the CDR3 does, leaving the germline J gene to fill in the end. This CDR3 has 15 residues. Trimming cost V 0 bases and J 1 base, with 6 bases left between them. CDR1 and CDR2 (germline): MNHEY, SVGEGT. This TCR was recovered from a person aged 18 to 70 in good health. The chain uses TRBV6-2 or TRBV6-3 and TRBJ2-2; tentatively, D is TRBD1 or TRBD2 (5 bases each). The specimen sequenced was peripheral blood mononuclear cells. The CDR3: CASSYSRGNTGELFF. The CDR3 bases that were read are TGTGCCAGCAGTTACTCGAGGGGGAACACCGGGGAG.